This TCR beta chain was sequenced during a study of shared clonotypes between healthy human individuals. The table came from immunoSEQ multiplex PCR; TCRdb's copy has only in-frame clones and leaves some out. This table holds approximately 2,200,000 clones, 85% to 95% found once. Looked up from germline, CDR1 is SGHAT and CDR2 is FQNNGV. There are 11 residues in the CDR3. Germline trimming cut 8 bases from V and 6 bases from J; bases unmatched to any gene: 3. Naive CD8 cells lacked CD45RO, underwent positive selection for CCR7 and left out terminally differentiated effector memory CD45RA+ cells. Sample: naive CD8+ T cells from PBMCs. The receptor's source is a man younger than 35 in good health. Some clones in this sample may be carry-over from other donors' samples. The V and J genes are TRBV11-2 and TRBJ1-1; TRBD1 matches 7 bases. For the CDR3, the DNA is TGTGCCAGCCAGGGGGAGGCTGAAGCTTTCTTT. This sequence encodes CASQGEAEAFF. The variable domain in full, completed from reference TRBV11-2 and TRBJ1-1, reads EAGVAQSPRYKIIEKRQSVAFWCNPISGHATLYWYQQILGQGPKLLIQFQNNGVVDDSQLPKDRFSAERLKGVDSTLKIQPAKLEDSAVYLCASQGEAEAFFGQGTRLTVV.